A single sample gave rise to the 32 T cell receptor beta chains below, sequenced in a study of T cells expressing NK-cell markers. Following a re-call of the 5' RACE reads, TCRdb has one entry per CDR3 protein and lacks DNA. Here the sample table reports over 150,000 distinct CDR3 sequences. Material for sequencing was blood T cells: a sorted CD56 or NKG2C T cell subset, CD4+ or CD8+ T cells, or bulk PBMC T cells (not recorded which). Source of these receptors: a man aged 18 to 70 in good health.

The chain uses TRBV7-9 and TRBJ2-5. Germline V CDR1 and CDR2: SEHNR, FQNEAQ (reference sequence). The CDR3 contains 13 residues. This chain's CDR3 is CASSLGGLETQYF.

This chain connects TRBV5-1 to TRBJ1-1. The V gene's germline CDR1 is SGHRS and CDR2 YFSETQ. The CDR3 covers 15 residues. The CDR3 here is CASSLDLGLIGEAFF.

The V gene is TRBV4-2, the J gene TRBJ1-1; TCRdb reports TRBD1, a call that lacks DNA to check it against. The germline gives CDR1 LGHNA, CDR2 YNFKEQ. The CDR3 sequence is 13 residues long. This CDR3 is CASSQDPQVEAFF.

V and J are TRBV28 and TRBJ2-7; TCRdb calls TRBD1, which cannot be checked without DNA. Germline lookup yields CDR1 MDHEN and CDR2 SYDVKM. The CDR3 is made up of 14 amino acids. The CDR3 protein is CASSPPREGGEQYF.

The chain links TRBV6-1 to TRBJ2-6. Germline CDR1 reads MNHNS; CDR2 reads SASEGT. CDR3 size: 16 residues. The CDR3 loop reads CASSEWTHSGANVLTF.

The rearrangement uses TRBV9 and TRBJ2-5; TCRdb selects TRBD1, and the lack of DNA leaves this call unchecked. Germline assignment: CDR1 SGDLS and CDR2 YYNGEE. CDR3 size: 17 residues. The CDR3 loop reads CASSVGIPGHLQETQYF.

This chain links TRBV7-3 with TRBJ2-7. In germline, CDR1 is SGHTA, CDR2 FQGTGA. There are 16 residues in the CDR3. CDR3 sequence: CASSLWLAGGSYEQYF.

This chain connects TRBV5-6 to TRBJ2-5; there is no DNA to check the TCRdb D call of TRBD2. Germline V CDR1 and CDR2: SGHDT, YYEEEE. The CDR3 spans 16 residues. The CDR3 reads CASSLAGTSDQETQYF.

The rearrangement links TRBV28 to TRBJ2-7; the TRBD1 assignment by TCRdb is unverifiable without DNA. The CDR3 has 15 residues. Per germline, CDR1 MDHEN and CDR2 SYDVKM. The CDR3: CASSLVSGYLHEQYF. The full variable domain, completed using reference TRBV28 and TRBJ2-7, is DVKVTQSSRYLVKRTGEKVFLECVQDMDHENMFWYRQDPGLGLRLIYFSYDVKMKEKGDIPEGYSVSREKKERFSLILESASTNQTSMYLCASSLVSGYLHEQYFGPGTRLTVT.

This sequence joins TRBV30 and TRBJ1-2. The CDR3 has 15 amino acids. The germline V gene has CDR1 GTSNPN and CDR2 SVGIG (reference sequence). CDR3 residues: CAWSVRALGPYGYTF.

V and J are TRBV12-5 and TRBJ2-7. This CDR3 comprises 13 residues. CDR1 is LGHNT and CDR2 is FRNRAP in the germline V gene. The CDR3 spells CASGFYPSYEQYF.

This chain joins TRBV9 and TRBJ2-5; TCRdb names TRBD1, which stays unverified in the absence of DNA. The V gene's germline CDR1 is SGDLS and CDR2 YYNGEE. The CDR3 length is 14 residues. CDR3 sequence: CASSVEGWSETQYF.

This chain links TRBV6-1 with TRBJ2-5; no DNA is available, so the TRBD2 call from TCRdb remains unchecked. CDR1 and CDR2 from the germline V gene are MNHNS and SASEGT. The CDR3 is 17 residues long. The CDR3 sequence is CASSEDEGLTYQETQYF.

The chain couples TRBV5-6 to TRBJ2-2; TCRdb's D call of TRBD1 is untestable without DNA. This CDR3 comprises 17 residues. CDR1 and CDR2 (germline): SGHDT, YYEEEE. The CDR3 sequence: CASSLAQRDSNTGELFF.

The chain is built from TRBV5-4 and TRBJ2-5; the D call from TCRdb, TRBD1, cannot be confirmed without DNA. This CDR3 is 13 amino acids long. The germline V gene has CDR1 SGHNT and CDR2 YYREEE (reference sequence). CDR3 sequence: CASSSGQEETQYF.

This chain joins TRBV4-1 and TRBJ1-1. The CDR3 sequence is 13 residues long. Per the germline V gene, CDR1 is MGHRA and CDR2 is YSYEKL. The CDR3 here is CASSVDGWTEAFF.

The chain uses TRBV14 and TRBJ2-7; TCRdb's assignment of TRBD2 cannot be checked, as there is no DNA. The length of the CDR3 is 15 residues. Germline assignment: CDR1 SGHDN and CDR2 FVKESK. The CDR3 here is CASSRLGTPLYEQYF.

V is TRBV9 and J is TRBJ2-3; absent DNA, TCRdb's TRBD2 call cannot be checked. This CDR3 is built from 15 residues. Per germline, CDR1 SGDLS and CDR2 YYNGEE. CDR3 region: CASSPHRGRMDTQYF.

The CDR3 is CASSWGNGANYGYTF. The rearrangement joins TRBV7-9 to TRBJ1-2; absent DNA, TCRdb's TRBD1 call cannot be checked. Germline CDR1 is SEHNR and CDR2 is FQNEAQ (reference sequence). The CDR3 length is 15 residues.

The chain combines TRBV5-1 with TRBJ1-1. This CDR3 is built from 16 residues. Germline loops: CDR1 SGHRS, CDR2 YFSETQ. CDR3 sequence reads: CASSLERSTLNTEAFF.

This sequence joins TRBV4-2 and TRBJ2-1; TCRdb's D call, TRBD1, is unchecked because there is no DNA. Per germline, CDR1 LGHNA and CDR2 YNFKEQ. The CDR3 sequence is 17 residues long. The CDR3 loop reads CASSQDYGRGDYNEQFF.

The rearrangement uses TRBV14 and TRBJ2-7. Germline V gene data show CDR1 as SGHDN and CDR2 as FVKESK. The CDR3 is made up of 16 amino acids. Here the CDR3 reads CASSQGVIAASYEQYF.

The chain uses TRBV4-1 and TRBJ2-7; the D gene TCRdb calls, TRBD1, cannot be checked with no DNA. Per germline, CDR1 MGHRA and CDR2 YSYEKL. CDR3 length: 15 residues. Here the CDR3 reads CASSQGGGSSYEQYF.

The chain employs TRBV27 and TRBJ1-4. Germline V gene data show CDR1 as MNHEY and CDR2 as SMNVEV (reference sequence). This CDR3 has 15 residues. The CDR3 loop is CASSDGYIRNEKLFF.

This chain links TRBV21-1 with TRBJ1-1. TRBV21-1 is labeled a pseudogene. There are 19 residues in the CDR3. CDR3 region: CASSKGPAGGPGAATEAFF.

The rearrangement uses TRBV18 and TRBJ2-1; TCRdb's D call, TRBD1, is unchecked because there is no DNA. Per the germline V gene, CDR1 is KGHSH and CDR2 is LQKENI. This CDR3 contains 14 residues. This CDR3 is CASSPSQGALEQFF.

CDR3 in amino acids: CASSRRGQETQYF. J is TRBJ2-5 and V is TRBV2. The CDR3 is 13 amino acids. CDR1 is SNHLY, CDR2 FYNNEI, per germline.

CDR3 in amino acids: CASRLPGEYEQYF. This chain joins TRBV6-4 and TRBJ2-7; there is no DNA to check the TCRdb D call of TRBD1. CDR1 and CDR2 (germline): MRHNA, SNTAGT. The CDR3 length is 13 residues.

The CDR3 loop is CASSPGQSPAYEQYF. The J gene is TRBJ2-7, the V gene TRBV27; lacking DNA, the TRBD1 call made by TCRdb goes unchecked. Per the germline V gene, CDR1 is MNHEY and CDR2 is SMNVEV (reference sequence). The CDR3 length is 15 residues.

The chain combines TRBV11-2 with TRBJ2-7; TCRdb returns TRBD1, unconfirmable since there is no DNA. Germline V lookup: CDR1 SGHAT, CDR2 FQNNGV. The CDR3 contains 14 residues. CDR3 amino acids: CASSAGTGRYEQYF.

The chain recombines TRBV6-2 or TRBV6-3 with TRBJ1-2; TCRdb returns TRBD1, unconfirmable since there is no DNA. This CDR3 contains 14 residues. Germline assignment: CDR1 MNHEY and CDR2 SVGEGT. The CDR3 spells CASSYVGGIYGYTF.

The rearrangement uses TRBV10-3 and TRBJ2-5; TCRdb lists TRBD2, though no DNA is available to test this call. The length of the CDR3 is 14 residues. Germline V gene data show CDR1 as ENHRY and CDR2 as SYGVKD. The CDR3 protein is CAISPEGRWWAQYF.